This entry lists 9 T cell receptor beta chains sequenced from one sample in a study of blood T cell repertoires in COVID-19. The data were produced by immunoSEQ multiplex PCR, yet TCRdb's version contains in-frame clones alone and is incomplete. The top ten hold approximately 13% of the sample, which has 250,000 to 350,000 clones, around nine tenths seen once. Sequenced material: peripheral blood. These receptors originate from a woman aged 55-75 years with acute or convalescent COVID-19.

This rearrangement joins TRBV6-2 or TRBV6-3 to TRBJ1-1, with 7 bases aligning to TRBD1. The CDR3 sequence is 12 residues long. Trimming took 2 bases from V and 12 from J; bases not matched to a gene: 6. CDR1 MNHEY and CDR2 SVGEGT come from the germline V gene. The CDR3 sequence is CASSYGGQIPFF. CDR3 DNA: TGTGCCAGCAGTTACGGGGGACAGATTCCTTTCTTT.

The rearrangement links TRBV15 to TRBJ2-1; 11 bases are a match to TRBD2. The CDR3 totals 14 residues. Germline trimming cut 3 bases from V and 10 bases from J; bases unmatched to any gene: 5. From germline, CDR1 is LNHNV and CDR2 YYDKDF (reference sequence). CDR3 nucleotides: TGTGCCACCAGCAGGCTAGCGGGAGGATGGGAGCAGTTCTTC. Protein product: CATSRLAGGWEQFF.

J is TRBJ2-3 and V is TRBV6-4; 8 positions match TRBD2. The CDR3 spans 16 residues. The germline V gene has CDR1 MRHNA and CDR2 SNTAGT. With 4 bases clipped from V and 1 base from J, the junction kept 7 bases outside the gene matches. DNA of the CDR3: TGTGCCAGCAGTGTTCGAGCGGGAGCTGGCACAGATACGCAGTATTTT. It yields the protein CASSVRAGAGTDTQYF.

The rearrangement uses TRBV14 and TRBJ1-4; D remains ambiguous. Germline-derived CDR1 and CDR2 are SGHDN and FVKESK. This CDR3 spans 14 amino acids. V lost 4 bases, J lost 12 bases, and 18 bases lay in between. In DNA form, the CDR3 reads TGTGCCAGCAGCCCTCAAGCCTCCGCTGTGGAACTGTTTTTT. Translated: CASSPQASAVELFF.

This rearrangement joins TRBV12-3 or TRBV12-4 to TRBJ1-1; D is unclear. The CDR3 consists of 12 residues. With 3 bases removed from V and 3 bases from J, the gap between germline ends came to 5 bases. CDR3 protein: CASSFFYTEAFF. The CDR3, as DNA: TGTGCCAGCAGTTTCTTCTACACTGAAGCTTTCTTT.

The chain is built from TRBV5-1 and TRBJ2-7; a possible D gene is TRBD2 (5 bases). The germline V and J ends were trimmed by 0 bases and 5 bases, with 12 bases remaining between them. CDR3 size: 14 residues. The germline V gene encodes CDR1 SGHRS and CDR2 YFSETQ. The CDR3 loop reads CASSLETTGDEQYF. CDR3 DNA: TGCGCCAGCAGCTTGGAGACTACTGGAGACGAGCAGTACTTC.

V gene TRBV11-2 combines with J gene TRBJ1-1, with TRBD1 as a possible D gene (5 bases). The CDR3 contains 13 residues. From germline, CDR1 is SGHAT and CDR2 FQNNGV. Trimming removed 1 base from V and 4 bases from J, with 7 bases in between. CDR3 DNA sequence: TGTGCCAGCAGCTTAGGACAGCGCACTGAAGCTTTCTTT. This encodes CASSLGQRTEAFF.

J is TRBJ1-5 and V is TRBV24-1; D gene uncertain. Germline CDR1 and CDR2: KGHDR and SFDVKD. The ends were cut back, 2 bases at V and 6 bases at J, with 7 bases in the middle. This CDR3 has 13 residues. Here the CDR3 reads CATSDWEGQPQHF. For the CDR3, the DNA is TGTGCCACCAGTGATTGGGAGGGTCAGCCCCAGCATTTT.

This chain connects TRBV5-1 to TRBJ1-3; TRBD1 aligns across 9 bases. The junction had 3 bases not matched to a gene; V was cut back by 3 bases and J by 2 bases. There are 15 residues in the CDR3. The germline V gene encodes CDR1 SGHRS and CDR2 YFSETQ. The CDR3: CASSSRTGAGNTIYF. For the CDR3, the DNA is TGCGCCAGCAGCTCCCGGACAGGGGCTGGAAACACCATATATTTT.